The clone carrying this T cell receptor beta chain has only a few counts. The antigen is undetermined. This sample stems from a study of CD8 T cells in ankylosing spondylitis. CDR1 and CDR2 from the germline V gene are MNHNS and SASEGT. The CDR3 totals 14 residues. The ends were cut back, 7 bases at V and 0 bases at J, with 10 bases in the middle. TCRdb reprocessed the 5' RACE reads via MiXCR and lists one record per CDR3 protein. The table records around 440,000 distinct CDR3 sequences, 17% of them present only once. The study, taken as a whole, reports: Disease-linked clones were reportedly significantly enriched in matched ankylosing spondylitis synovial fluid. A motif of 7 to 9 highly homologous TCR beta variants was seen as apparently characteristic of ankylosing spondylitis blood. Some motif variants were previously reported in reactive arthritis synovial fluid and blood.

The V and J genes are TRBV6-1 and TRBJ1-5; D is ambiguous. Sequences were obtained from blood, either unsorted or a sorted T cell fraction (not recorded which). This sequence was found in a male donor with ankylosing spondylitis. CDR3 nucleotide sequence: TGTGCCAGCACCACAGATTCTAGCAATCAGCCCCAGCATTTT. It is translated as CASTTDSSNQPQHF.